The TCR beta chain described here comes from a study of T cells after yellow fever vaccination. Study findings and constraints: Reappearing after the booster were most of the clones from primary vaccination (roughly 96% CD4, 75% to 90% CD8). Researchers report a weaker secondary response that nonetheless peaked faster, day 5 versus 15. Relatively few clonotypes were ones that appeared in both CD4 and CD8 compartments.

Universal primer sites and UMIs were introduced during 5'RACE template-switching synthesis of TCR cDNA. TCRdb re-analysed the 5' RACE reads in MiXCR, keeping a single row per CDR3 protein. The sample shows under 200,000 distinct CDR3 sequences, 8% to 13% of them seen only once. This clonotype was recorded a few times. Its cognate antigen is unknown. Germline lookup yields CDR1 ENHRY and CDR2 SYGVKD. CDR3 length: 14 residues. Trimming cost V 6 bases and J 0 bases, with 9 bases left between them. The receptor was isolated from a man between 18 and 35 years old who received the YFV17D yellow fever vaccine. Sequencing used CD8+ T cells sorted from PBMCs, obtained 15 days after the yellow fever booster vaccination. The chain carries TRBV10-3 and TRBJ2-4; D perhaps matches TRBD2 (5 bases). The CDR3 sequence is CAISPGIAKNIQYF. In DNA form, the CDR3 reads TGTGCCATCAGCCCGGGGATAGCCAAAAACATTCAGTACTTC.